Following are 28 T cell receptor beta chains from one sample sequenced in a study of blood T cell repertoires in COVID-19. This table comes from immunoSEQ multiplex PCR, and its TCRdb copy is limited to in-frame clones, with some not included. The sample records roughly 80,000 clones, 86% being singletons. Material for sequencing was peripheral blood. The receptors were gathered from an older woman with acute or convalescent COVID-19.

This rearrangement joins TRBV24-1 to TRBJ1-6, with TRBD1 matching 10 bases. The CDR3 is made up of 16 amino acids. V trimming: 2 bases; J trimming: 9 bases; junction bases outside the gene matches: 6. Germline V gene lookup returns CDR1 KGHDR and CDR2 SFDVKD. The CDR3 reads CATSDSRQGASSPLHF. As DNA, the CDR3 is TGTGCCACCAGTGATTCCAGACAGGGGGCAAGTTCACCCCTCCACTTT.

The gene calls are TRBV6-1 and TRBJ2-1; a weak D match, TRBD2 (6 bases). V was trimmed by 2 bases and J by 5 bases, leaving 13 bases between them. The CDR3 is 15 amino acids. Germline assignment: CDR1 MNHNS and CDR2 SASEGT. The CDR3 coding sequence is TGTGCCAGCAGTGAAAGGAGGGGCCCTAACAATGAGCAGTTCTTC. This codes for CASSERRGPNNEQFF.

In nucleotides, the CDR3 is TGTGCCAGCAGCTTGGACAGGGACGATGAGCAGTTCTTC. This sequence encodes CASSLDRDDEQFF. The J gene is TRBJ2-1, the V gene TRBV7-2; 8 bases match TRBD1. Germline V gene data show CDR1 as SGHTA and CDR2 as FQGNSA. The length of the CDR3 is 13 residues. The V and J ends lost 3 bases and 8 bases, in that order; junction bases with no gene match: 3.

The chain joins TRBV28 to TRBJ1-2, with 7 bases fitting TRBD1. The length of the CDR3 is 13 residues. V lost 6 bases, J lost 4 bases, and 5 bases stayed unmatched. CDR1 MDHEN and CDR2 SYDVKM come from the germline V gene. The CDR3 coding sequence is TGTGCCAGCAGCAGTGACAGGGTCTATGGCTACACCTTC. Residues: CASSSDRVYGYTF.

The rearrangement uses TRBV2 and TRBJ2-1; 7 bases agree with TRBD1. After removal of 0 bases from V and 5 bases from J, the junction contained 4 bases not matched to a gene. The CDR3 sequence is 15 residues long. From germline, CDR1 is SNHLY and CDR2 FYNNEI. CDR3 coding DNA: TGTGCCAGCAGTGAAGCGCGCGACAGGGACAATGAGCAGTTCTTC. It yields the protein CASSEARDRDNEQFF.

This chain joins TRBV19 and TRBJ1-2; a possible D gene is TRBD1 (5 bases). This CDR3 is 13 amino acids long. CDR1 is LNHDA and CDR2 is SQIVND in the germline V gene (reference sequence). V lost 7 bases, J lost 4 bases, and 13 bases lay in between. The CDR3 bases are TGTGCCAGTAACTTCCCAGGGTTCTATGGCTACACCTTC. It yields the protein CASNFPGFYGYTF.

CDR3 DNA: TGCGCCAGCAGCTTGGTTGAGGGCTCAGATACGCAGTATTTT. It specifies CASSLVEGSDTQYF. The rearrangement uses TRBV5-1 and TRBJ2-3, with a weak D call TRBD2 (5 bases). Germline CDR1 reads SGHRS; CDR2 reads YFSETQ. V dropped 0 bases and J dropped 4 bases, with 9 bases sitting between them. The CDR3 is 14 residues long.

This CDR3 reads CASSSTSGGNTDTQYF. CDR3 sequence (DNA): TGCGCCAGCAGCTCCACTAGCGGGGGGAACACAGATACGCAGTATTTT. This sequence joins TRBV5-1 and TRBJ2-3, with TRBD2 identical over 12 bases. J gave up 2 bases and V 3 bases, and 4 bases lay outside the gene matches. This CDR3 contains 16 residues. In germline, CDR1 is SGHRS, CDR2 YFSETQ.

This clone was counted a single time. The CDR3 reads CASSQDVGQNYGYTF. CDR3 coding DNA: TGTGCCAGCAGCCAAGACGTTGGACAGAACTATGGCTACACCTTC. This chain connects TRBV14 to TRBJ1-2; D may be TRBD1 (6 bases). The V and J ends lost 0 bases and 2 bases respectively, with 10 bases between them. CDR1 is SGHDN and CDR2 is FVKESK in the germline V gene. The CDR3 sequence is 15 residues long.

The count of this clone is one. The CDR3 spells CASSAQGAGQYF. The CDR3 DNA reads TGTGCCAGCAGTGCGCAGGGGGCTGGGCAGTACTTC. The V and J genes are TRBV2 and TRBJ2-7, with 8 bases that match TRBD1. The CDR3 is 12 amino acids. CDR1 and CDR2 from the germline V gene are SNHLY and FYNNEI. With V trimmed by 4 bases and J by 9 bases, 5 bases remained unmatched.

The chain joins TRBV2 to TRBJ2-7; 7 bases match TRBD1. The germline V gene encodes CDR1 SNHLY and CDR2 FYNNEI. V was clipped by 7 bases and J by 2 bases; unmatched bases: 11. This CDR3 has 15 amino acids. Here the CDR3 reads CASNEQADRAYEQYF. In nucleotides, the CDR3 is TGTGCCAGCAATGAGCAGGCCGACAGGGCCTACGAGCAGTACTTC.

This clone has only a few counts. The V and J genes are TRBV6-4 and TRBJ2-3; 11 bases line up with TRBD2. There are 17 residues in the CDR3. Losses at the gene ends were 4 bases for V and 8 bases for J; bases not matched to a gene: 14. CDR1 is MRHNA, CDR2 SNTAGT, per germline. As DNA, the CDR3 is TGTGCCAGCAGTGCAGAACTAGCGGGAGACGGAGGTGGTACGCAGTATTTT. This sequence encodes CASSAELAGDGGGTQYF.

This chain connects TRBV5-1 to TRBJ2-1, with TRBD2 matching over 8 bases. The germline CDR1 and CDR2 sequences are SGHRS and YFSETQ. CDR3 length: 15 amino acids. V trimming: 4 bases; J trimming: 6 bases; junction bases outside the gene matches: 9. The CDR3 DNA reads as TGCGCCAGCAGCACCAACGGTCTAGCGGGCAATGAGCAGTTCTTC. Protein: CASSTNGLAGNEQFF.

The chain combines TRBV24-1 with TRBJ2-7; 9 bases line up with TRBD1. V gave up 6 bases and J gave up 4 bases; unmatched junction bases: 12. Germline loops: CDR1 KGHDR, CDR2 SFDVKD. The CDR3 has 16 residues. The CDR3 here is CATSSSPGQGNYEQYF. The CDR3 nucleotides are TGTGCCACCAGTTCATCCCCGGGACAGGGTAATTACGAGCAGTACTTC.

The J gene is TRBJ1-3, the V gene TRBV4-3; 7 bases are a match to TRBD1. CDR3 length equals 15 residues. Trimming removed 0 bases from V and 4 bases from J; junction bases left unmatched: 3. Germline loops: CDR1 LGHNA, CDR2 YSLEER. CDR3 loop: CASSQDGDRGNTIYF. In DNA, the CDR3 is TGCGCCAGCAGCCAAGATGGGGACAGAGGAAACACCATATATTTT.

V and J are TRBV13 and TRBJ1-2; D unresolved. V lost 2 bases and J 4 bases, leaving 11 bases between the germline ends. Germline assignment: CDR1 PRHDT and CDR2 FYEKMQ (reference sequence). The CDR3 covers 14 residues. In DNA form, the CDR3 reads TGTGCCAGCAGCTTAAGCCAAGATTTCTATGGCTACACCTTC. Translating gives CASSLSQDFYGYTF.

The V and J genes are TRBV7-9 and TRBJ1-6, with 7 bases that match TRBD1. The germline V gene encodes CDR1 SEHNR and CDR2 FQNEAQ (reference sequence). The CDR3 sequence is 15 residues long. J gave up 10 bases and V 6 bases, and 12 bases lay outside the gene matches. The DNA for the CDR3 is TGTGCCAGCAGAGCGAGGGACAGATTAAACTCACCCCTCCACTTT. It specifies CASRARDRLNSPLHF. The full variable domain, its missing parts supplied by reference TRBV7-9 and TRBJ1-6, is DTGVSQNPRHKITKRGQNVTFRCDPISEHNRLYWYRQTLGQGPEFLTYFQNEAQLEKSRLLSDRFSAERPKGSFSTLEIQRTEQGDSAMYLCASRARDRLNSPLHFGNGTRLTVT.

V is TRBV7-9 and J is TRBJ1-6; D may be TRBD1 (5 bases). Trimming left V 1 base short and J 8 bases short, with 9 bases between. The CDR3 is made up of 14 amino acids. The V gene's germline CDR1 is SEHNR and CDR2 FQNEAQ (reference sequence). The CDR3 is CASSLVVGDSPLHF. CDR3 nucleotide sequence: TGTGCCAGCAGCTTAGTTGTAGGGGATTCACCCCTCCACTTT. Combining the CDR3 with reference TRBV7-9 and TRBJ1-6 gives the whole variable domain DTGVSQNPRHKITKRGQNVTFRCDPISEHNRLYWYRQTLGQGPEFLTYFQNEAQLEKSRLLSDRFSAERPKGSFSTLEIQRTEQGDSAMYLCASSLVVGDSPLHFGNGTRLTVT.

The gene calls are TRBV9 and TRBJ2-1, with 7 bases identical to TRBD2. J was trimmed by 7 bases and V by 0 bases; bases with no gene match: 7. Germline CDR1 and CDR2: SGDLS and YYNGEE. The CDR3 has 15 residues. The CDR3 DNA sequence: TGTGCCAGCAGCGTAGCATTGGGGCGGGGGAATGAGCAGTTCTTC. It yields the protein CASSVALGRGNEQFF.

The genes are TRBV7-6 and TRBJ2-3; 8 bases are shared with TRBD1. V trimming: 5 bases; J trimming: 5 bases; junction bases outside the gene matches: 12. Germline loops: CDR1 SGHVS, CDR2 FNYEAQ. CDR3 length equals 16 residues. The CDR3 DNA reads TGTGCCAGCAGCGACCGTCAGGGGGCGCGGGGAGATACGCAGTATTTT. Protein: CASSDRQGARGDTQYF.

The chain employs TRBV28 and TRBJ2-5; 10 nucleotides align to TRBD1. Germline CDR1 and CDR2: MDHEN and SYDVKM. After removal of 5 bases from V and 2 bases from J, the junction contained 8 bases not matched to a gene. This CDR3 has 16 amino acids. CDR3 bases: TGTGCCAGCAGTCCAATTTCGGACAGGGGGCAAGAGACCCAGTACTTC. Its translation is CASSPISDRGQETQYF.

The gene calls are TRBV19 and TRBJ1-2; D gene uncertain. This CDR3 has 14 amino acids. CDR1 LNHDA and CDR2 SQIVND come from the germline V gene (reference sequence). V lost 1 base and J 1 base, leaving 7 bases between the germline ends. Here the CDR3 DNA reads TGTGCCAGTAGTATAGCATCCAGTAACTATGGCTACACCTTC. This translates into CASSIASSNYGYTF.

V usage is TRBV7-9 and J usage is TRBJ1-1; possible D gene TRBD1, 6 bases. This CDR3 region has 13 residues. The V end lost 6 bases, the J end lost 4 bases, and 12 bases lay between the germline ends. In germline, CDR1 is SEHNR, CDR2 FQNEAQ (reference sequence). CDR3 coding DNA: TGTGCCAGCAGTTTCACAGGGAGCACTGAAGCTTTCTTT. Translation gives CASSFTGSTEAFF.

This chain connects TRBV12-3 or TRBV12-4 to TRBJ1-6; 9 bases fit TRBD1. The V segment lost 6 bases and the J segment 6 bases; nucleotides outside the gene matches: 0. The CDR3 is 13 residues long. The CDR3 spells CASRGQGNSPLHF. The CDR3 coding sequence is TGTGCCAGCAGGGGACAGGGTAATTCACCCCTCCACTTT.

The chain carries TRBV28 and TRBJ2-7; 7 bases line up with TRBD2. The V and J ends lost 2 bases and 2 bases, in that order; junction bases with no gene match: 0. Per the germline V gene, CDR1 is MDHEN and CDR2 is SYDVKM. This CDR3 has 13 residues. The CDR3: CASSLSGAYEQYF. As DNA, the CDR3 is TGTGCCAGCAGTTTAAGCGGGGCCTACGAGCAGTACTTC. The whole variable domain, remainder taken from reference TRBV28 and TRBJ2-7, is DVKVTQSSRYLVKRTGEKVFLECVQDMDHENMFWYRQDPGLGLRLIYFSYDVKMKEKGDIPEGYSVSREKKERFSLILESASTNQTSMYLCASSLSGAYEQYFGPGTRLTVT.

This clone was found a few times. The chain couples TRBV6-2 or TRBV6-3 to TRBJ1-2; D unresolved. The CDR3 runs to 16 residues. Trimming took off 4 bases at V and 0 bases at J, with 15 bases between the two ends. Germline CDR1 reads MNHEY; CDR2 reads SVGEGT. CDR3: CASSSVLVTTNYGYTF. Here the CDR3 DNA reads TGTGCCAGCAGTTCCGTTCTCGTGACAACTAACTATGGCTACACCTTC.

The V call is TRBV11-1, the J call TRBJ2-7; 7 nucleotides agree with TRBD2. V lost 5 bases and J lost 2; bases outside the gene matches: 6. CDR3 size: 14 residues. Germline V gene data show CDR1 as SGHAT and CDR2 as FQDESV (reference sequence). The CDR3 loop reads CASSVSLAAYEQYF. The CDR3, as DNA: TGTGCCAGCAGCGTCTCTCTAGCGGCCTACGAGCAGTACTTC. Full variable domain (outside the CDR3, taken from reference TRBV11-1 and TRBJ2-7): EAEVAQSPRYKITEKSQAVAFWCDPISGHATLYWYRQILGQGPELLVQFQDESVVDDSQLPKDRFSAERLKGVDSTLKIQPAELGDSAMYLCASSVSLAAYEQYFGPGTRLTVT.

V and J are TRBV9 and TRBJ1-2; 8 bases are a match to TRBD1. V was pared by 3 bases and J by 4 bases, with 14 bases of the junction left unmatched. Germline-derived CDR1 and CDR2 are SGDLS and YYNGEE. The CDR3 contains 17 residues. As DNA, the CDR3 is TGTGCCAGCAGCGCAGACACTGGACAGGGAGGACCCTATGGCTACACCTTC. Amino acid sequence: CASSADTGQGGPYGYTF.